The 10 T cell receptor beta chains listed next were all sequenced from one sample in a study of spatial heterogeneity in lung cancer. Study findings and constraints: Mutation tallies in tumors tracked expanded intratumoral alpha and beta TCR counts.

Documented time point: sample taken at primary tumor resection. TCRdb fed the 5' RACE reads into MiXCR, producing one record per CDR3 protein. The repertoire holds approximately 16,000 distinct CDR3 sequences, with over 6.5% as singletons. Their recognized antigens are unknown. Here the sequenced sample was lung tumor tissue, taken at surgery. Every receptor here comes from a female donor with early-stage non-small cell lung cancer.

This clonotype turned up a few times. This chain uses TRBV10-1 with TRBJ2-5; TRBD2 agrees at 9 bases. The trim removed 4 bases at V and 3 bases at J, leaving 6 bases unmatched. The CDR3 has 15 amino acids. Germline CDR1 and CDR2: WNHNN and SYGVQD (reference sequence). In nucleotides, the CDR3 is TGCGCCAGCAGTGCTGGTAGCGGGGGTAAAGAGACCCAGTACTTC. It codes for CASSAGSGGKETQYF.

The J gene is TRBJ1-4, the V gene TRBV20-1; 10 bases line up with TRBD1. Germline assignment: CDR1 DFQATT and CDR2 SNEGSKA (reference sequence). Unmatched junction bases numbered 11, after V lost 5 bases and J lost 8 bases. The CDR3 length is 15 residues. The CDR3, as DNA: TGCAGTGCTGGACTTCGACAGGGGGCGAGGGAAAAACTGTTTTTT. Protein product: CSAGLRQGAREKLFF.

This clonotype was counted many times. The V call is TRBV6-2 or TRBV6-3, the J call TRBJ2-5; D is perhaps TRBD2 (6 bases). The V gene lost 6 bases and the J gene lost 5 bases, with 13 bases spanning the gap. Germline values: CDR1 MNHEY, CDR2 SVGEGT. The CDR3 totals 13 residues. The CDR3 spells CASSRDSRETQYF. Here the CDR3 DNA reads TGTGCCAGCAGCAGGGACTCCCGGGAGACCCAGTACTTC.

This clonotype was detected many times. The chain is built from TRBV7-8 and TRBJ1-2; 7 bases are shared with TRBD1. V lost 5 bases, J lost 0 bases, and 3 bases stayed unmatched. The CDR3 runs 14 residues. Looked up from germline, CDR1 is SGHVS and CDR2 is FQNEAQ. The CDR3 loop is CASSPGQSNYGYTF. DNA of the CDR3: TGTGCCAGCAGCCCGGGACAGTCTAACTATGGCTACACCTTC.

Note on this clonotype: A much larger clone differs from this one at a single base, so this may be a read error. The J gene is TRBJ1-6, the V gene TRBV3-1; D is uncertain. The germline gives CDR1 LGHDT, CDR2 YNNKEL (reference sequence). The CDR3 consists of 17 residues. In DNA, the CDR3 is TGTGCCAGCAGCCAAGATATTGAAATCTCCTATAATTCACCCCTCTACTTT. Amino acid sequence: CASSQDIEISYNSPLYF.

This clonotype was observed many times. V is TRBV4-3 and J is TRBJ1-4; D remains ambiguous. This CDR3 region has 17 residues. The germline V gene has CDR1 LGHNA and CDR2 YSLEER. The V gene lost 1 base and the J gene lost 0 bases, with 12 bases spanning the gap. The CDR3 DNA is TGCGCCAGCAGCCAAGTGTACCCATCACCAACTAATGAAAAACTGTTTTTT. Its protein is CASSQVYPSPTNEKLFF.

This clonotype was detected many times. The chain uses TRBV6-2 or TRBV6-3 and TRBJ2-1; perhaps TRBD1 as D (5 bases). The germline gives CDR1 MNHEY, CDR2 SVGEGT. This CDR3 has 18 amino acids. V was trimmed by 2 bases and J by 2 bases, leaving 19 bases between them. CDR3 nucleotide sequence: TGTGCCAGCAGTTACCCAAAAGGGGCAGGTTCCCCCTACAATGAGCAGTTCTTC. It is translated as CASSYPKGAGSPYNEQFF.

V is TRBV2 and J is TRBJ1-4; D is unclear. This CDR3 has 15 residues. V lost 6 bases to trimming and J lost 8 bases, with 19 bases between them. In germline, CDR1 is SNHLY, CDR2 FYNNEI. The DNA for the CDR3 is TGTGCCAGCAGCCAAGACGGCAGAGGAAGCGAAAAACTGTTTTTT. Its protein is CASSQDGRGSEKLFF.

This clonotype was seen repeatedly, ten times or more. This rearrangement joins TRBV3-1 to TRBJ1-6; no reliable D call. CDR1 and CDR2 from the germline V gene are LGHDT and YNNKEL (reference sequence). The V and J ends lost 1 base and 1 base respectively, with 8 bases between them. CDR3 length: 16 residues. CDR3 nucleotide sequence: TGTGCCAGCAGCCAAGGGGGTCGGTCCTATAATTCACCCCTCCACTTT. Translated: CASSQGGRSYNSPLHF.

In this sample, this clonotype is medium-sized. The chain carries TRBV5-4 and TRBJ1-6; tentative D call: TRBD1 (5 bases). From germline, CDR1 is SGHNT and CDR2 YYREEE (reference sequence). There are 14 residues in the CDR3. V was trimmed by 2 bases and J by 5 bases, leaving 8 bases between them. This CDR3 is CASSFDRHNSPLHF. The DNA of the CDR3 is TGTGCCAGCAGCTTCGACAGACATAATTCACCCCTCCACTTT.